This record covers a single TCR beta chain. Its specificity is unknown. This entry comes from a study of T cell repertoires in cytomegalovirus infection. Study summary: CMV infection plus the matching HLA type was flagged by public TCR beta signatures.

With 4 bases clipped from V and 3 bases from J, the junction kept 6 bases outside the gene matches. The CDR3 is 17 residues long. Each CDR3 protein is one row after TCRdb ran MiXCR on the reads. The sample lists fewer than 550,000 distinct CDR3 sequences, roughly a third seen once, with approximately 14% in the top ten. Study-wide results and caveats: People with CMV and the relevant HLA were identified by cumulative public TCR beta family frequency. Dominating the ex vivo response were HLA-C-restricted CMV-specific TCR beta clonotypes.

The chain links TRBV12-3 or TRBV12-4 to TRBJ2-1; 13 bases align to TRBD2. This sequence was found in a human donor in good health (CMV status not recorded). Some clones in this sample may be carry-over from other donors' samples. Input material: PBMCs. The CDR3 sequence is CASSSRRTSGGYNEQFF. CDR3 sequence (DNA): TGTGCCAGCAGTTCTCGGAGGACTAGCGGGGGCTACAATGAGCAGTTCTTC.